This passage covers 32 T cell receptor beta chains from one sample sequenced in a study of cytomegalovirus exposure and HLA in healthy donors. Profiled with immunoSEQ multiplex PCR; TCRdb holds only in-frame clones, not every one. The table has 55,000 to 70,000 clones, around nine tenths seen once. What was sequenced was PBMCs. These receptors came from a woman aged 25 to 45 in good health and CMV-seronegative.

The V call is TRBV29-1, the J call TRBJ2-7; no clear D. Germline-derived CDR1 and CDR2 are SQVTM and ANQGSEA. The CDR3 length is 11 residues. The ends were cut back, 4 bases at V and 3 bases at J, with 7 bases in the middle. This CDR3 is CSVVKNYEQYF. The CDR3 DNA reads as TGCAGCGTTGTAAAAAACTACGAGCAGTACTTC.

This clone has a single count. This chain connects TRBV4-3 to TRBJ2-7; D uncertain. Germline V gives CDR1 LGHNA, CDR2 YSLEER. V was cut by 0 bases and J by 3 bases, with 15 bases left in between. The CDR3 has 16 residues. The CDR3 region is CASSQDFPGGVYEQYF. CDR3 DNA sequence: TGCGCCAGCAGCCAAGATTTCCCGGGTGGCGTCTACGAGCAGTACTTC.

The chain is built from TRBV6-4 and TRBJ1-1; 12 bases map to TRBD1. Germline V gene sequence: CDR1 MRHNA, CDR2 SNTAGT. V gave up 2 bases and J gave up 5 bases; unmatched junction bases: 15. The CDR3 is made up of 19 amino acids. The CDR3 sequence is CASSDAGTGGEWVSTEAFF. The DNA for the CDR3 is TGTGCCAGCAGTGACGCCGGGACAGGGGGCGAGTGGGTAAGTACTGAAGCTTTCTTT.

This clone appeared a single time. The chain combines TRBV27 with TRBJ2-7; D not resolved. CDR3 size: 15 residues. Germline values: CDR1 MNHEY, CDR2 SMNVEV (reference sequence). V lost 0 bases to trimming and J lost 5 bases, with 14 bases between them. The CDR3 reads CASSLSGLFWDEQYF. The CDR3 region has the DNA TGTGCCAGCAGTTTATCGGGCCTCTTTTGGGACGAGCAGTACTTC.

This chain links TRBV4-3 with TRBJ1-2, with D tentatively TRBD1 (5 bases). The CDR3 has 16 amino acids. V was cut by 0 bases and J by 1 base, with 12 bases left in between. Germline V gene data show CDR1 as LGHNA and CDR2 as YSLEER. CDR3 amino acids: CASSQDVGQGNYGYTF. CDR3 bases: TGCGCCAGCAGCCAAGACGTAGGGCAGGGTAACTATGGCTACACCTTC.

The chain recombines TRBV6-5 with TRBJ2-5, with D tentatively TRBD2 (5 bases). CDR3 length: 14 amino acids. V was shortened by 6 bases and J by 1 base, with 12 bases between the two germline ends. Germline assignment: CDR1 MNHEY and CDR2 SVGAGI. The CDR3 loop reads CASSPSGVQETQYF. The CDR3 region has the DNA TGTGCCAGCAGCCCTTCCGGGGTCCAAGAGACCCAGTACTTC.

This chain joins TRBV6-4 and TRBJ1-1, with D perhaps TRBD1 (5 bases). The CDR3 sequence is 15 residues long. Trimming took off 2 bases at V and 3 bases at J, with 13 bases between the two ends. The germline CDR1 and CDR2 sequences are MRHNA and SNTAGT. The CDR3 DNA follows: TGTGCCAGCAGTGACACGACCGGGGGGGACACTGAAGCTTTCTTT. The encoded protein is CASSDTTGGDTEAFF.

This chain connects TRBV5-4 to TRBJ2-2, with D maybe TRBD1 (5 bases). V was pared by 3 bases and J by 4 bases, with 13 bases between. CDR3 length: 15 amino acids. The germline gives CDR1 SGHNT, CDR2 YYREEE (reference sequence). The CDR3 DNA is TGTGCCAGCAGCTCCACAGGTGGTACCACCGGGGAGCTGTTTTTT. It is translated as CASSSTGGTTGELFF.

CDR3 bases: TGTGCCAGCAGCTTACGAAGGGAGGGAGGCTACACCTTC. As protein: CASSLRREGGYTF. The chain joins TRBV5-5 to TRBJ1-2; no firm D call. The CDR3 sequence is 13 residues long. Between the trimmed V and J ends, which lost 2 bases and 8 bases, there was a span of 13 bases. Per germline, CDR1 SGHKS and CDR2 YYEKEE (reference sequence).

The CDR3 coding sequence is TGTGCCAGCAGTATGCGGGATCCTAACTATGGCTACACCTTC. Translation: CASSMRDPNYGYTF. The chain employs TRBV28 and TRBJ1-2, with no clear D. The V gene lost 5 bases and the J gene lost 0 bases, with 10 bases spanning the gap. The CDR3 extends over 14 amino acids. Germline loops: CDR1 MDHEN, CDR2 SYDVKM.

This rearrangement joins TRBV5-1 to TRBJ2-7; possible D gene TRBD1, 6 bases. The CDR3 has 15 amino acids. The germline V gene encodes CDR1 SGHRS and CDR2 YFSETQ. The V and J ends lost 4 bases and 7 bases respectively, with 21 bases between them. In nucleotides, the CDR3 is TGCGCCAGCAGCCCGGAGCCAGGGGCCCCAGGGGAGCAGTACTTC. It encodes CASSPEPGAPGEQYF.

This chain connects TRBV9 to TRBJ1-4, with 9 nucleotides matching TRBD1. The CDR3 length is 14 residues. Germline V gene lookup returns CDR1 SGDLS and CDR2 YYNGEE. Trimming removed 0 bases from V and 6 bases from J; junction bases left unmatched: 0. The CDR3 DNA reads as TGTGCCAGCAGCGTAGGACAGGGGGATGAAAAACTGTTTTTT. Residues: CASSVGQGDEKLFF.

Notes on this clone: The sample holds other DNA sequences that translate to the same CDR3. V and J are TRBV30 and TRBJ2-5, with a possible D match to TRBD1 (5 bases). The CDR3 totals 13 residues. Germline CDR1 reads GTSNPN; CDR2 reads SVGIG (reference sequence). V was clipped by 4 bases and J by 5 bases, with 14 bases between them. CDR3 sequence: CAWNPGLEETQYF. The CDR3 region has the DNA TGTGCCTGGAATCCAGGGCTGGAGGAGACCCAGTACTTC.

V gene TRBV25-1 combines with J gene TRBJ2-2, with a weak D call TRBD1 (6 bases). Germline CDR1 MGHDK, CDR2 SYGVNS. V was cut by 8 bases and J by 3 bases, with 16 bases left in between. This CDR3 spans 15 amino acids. The CDR3 loop is CASETGYLDTGELFF. The CDR3 nucleotides are TGTGCCAGCGAAACAGGGTATCTGGACACCGGGGAGCTGTTTTTT.

The chain employs TRBV28 and TRBJ2-3; 9 nucleotides align to TRBD1. Germline assignment: CDR1 MDHEN and CDR2 SYDVKM. V was clipped by 6 bases and J by 3 bases; unmatched bases: 4. The CDR3 consists of 14 residues. Here the CDR3 DNA reads TGTGCCAGCAGGAAACAGGGGGCAACAGATACGCAGTATTTT. Translation: CASRKQGATDTQYF.

This sequence joins TRBV10-3 and TRBJ1-2; no definite D call. CDR3 size: 14 residues. CDR1 and CDR2 from the germline V gene are ENHRY and SYGVKD. Trimming removed 0 bases at V and 4 bases at J, with 9 bases between. The CDR3 DNA follows: TGTGCCATCAGTGAGTCGGTCCCAGTCTATGGCTACACCTTC. Translated: CAISESVPVYGYTF.

This chain connects TRBV5-6 to TRBJ2-1; the match to TRBD2 covers 8 bases. The CDR3 has 17 residues. J gave up 2 bases and V 4 bases, and 11 bases lay outside the gene matches. Germline CDR1 and CDR2: SGHDT and YYEEEE. CDR3 protein: CASSPSDSGTAYNEQFF. The DNA for the CDR3 is TGTGCCAGCAGCCCATCGGATAGCGGGACGGCCTACAATGAGCAGTTCTTC.

This clone has more than one count but fewer than ten. The chain recombines TRBV19 with TRBJ1-5, with D unresolved. This CDR3 spans 13 amino acids. Germline V gives CDR1 LNHDA, CDR2 SQIVND (reference sequence). Trimming removed 6 bases at V and 11 bases at J, with 17 bases between. CDR3: CASSSSPGGSQHF. The CDR3, as DNA: TGTGCCAGTAGCTCCTCCCCCGGCGGGTCCCAGCATTTT.

A single count supports this clone. The chain has TRBV21-1 and TRBJ2-3; the D segment call TRBD2 is taken from the table without a DNA check. TRBV21-1 is deemed a pseudogene. There are 15 residues in the CDR3. The CDR3 region is CASSKVCGRFDTQYF. The CDR3 DNA reads TGTGCCAGCAGCAAAGTATGCGGGAGGTTCGATACGCAGTATTTT.

The chain recombines TRBV5-4 with TRBJ2-1; 7 bases line up with TRBD1. The CDR3 is 12 amino acids. After removal of 4 bases from V and 9 bases from J, the junction contained 4 bases not matched to a gene. Germline CDR1 is SGHNT and CDR2 is YYREEE (reference sequence). The CDR3 DNA sequence: TGTGCCAGCAGCCCCAGGGACAGTGAGCAGTTCTTC. Translated, it gives CASSPRDSEQFF.

The J gene is TRBJ1-1, the V gene TRBV7-2, with D tentatively TRBD1 (5 bases). The V end lost 6 bases, the J end lost 5 bases, and 13 bases lay between the germline ends. The CDR3 extends over 13 amino acids. Germline lookup yields CDR1 SGHTA and CDR2 FQGNSA. CDR3 region: CASRLRVVTEAFF. In nucleotides, the CDR3 is TGTGCCAGCAGACTCAGGGTTGTGACTGAAGCTTTCTTT.

The rearrangement links TRBV6-1 to TRBJ1-2, with TRBD1 as a possible D gene (6 bases). The V gene's germline CDR1 is MNHNS and CDR2 SASEGT. The CDR3 has 16 residues. Trimming removed 0 bases at V and 4 bases at J, with 15 bases between. The CDR3: CASSEAFLGGTYGYTF. The CDR3 DNA follows: TGTGCCAGCAGTGAAGCGTTTTTAGGGGGTACCTATGGCTACACCTTC.

The chain combines TRBV28 with TRBJ2-7; 10 nucleotides align to TRBD1. CDR3 length equals 13 residues. Germline CDR1 is MDHEN and CDR2 is SYDVKM. J gave up 7 bases and V 8 bases, and 8 bases lay outside the gene matches. DNA of the CDR3: TGTGCCAGCCGACAGGGGGCTTCTAGGGAGCAGTACTTC. As protein: CASRQGASREQYF.

This rearrangement joins TRBV7-9 to TRBJ1-1; D gene ambiguous. The V end lost 5 bases, the J end lost 5 bases, and 21 bases lay between the germline ends. The germline V gene has CDR1 SEHNR and CDR2 FQNEAQ (reference sequence). This CDR3 spans 16 amino acids. The CDR3 sequence is CASSPAPGVSGTEAFF. DNA for the CDR3: TGTGCCAGCAGCCCTGCTCCCGGGGTGAGTGGAACTGAAGCTTTCTTT.

The chain uses TRBV30 and TRBJ1-2, with unresolved D. The CDR3 contains 14 residues. Germline lookup yields CDR1 GTSNPN and CDR2 SVGIG (reference sequence). The V end was cut by 5 bases, the J end by 4 bases, with 17 bases between. CDR3 sequence: CAWARGISAYGYTF. Written as DNA, the CDR3 is TGTGCCTGGGCTCGGGGTATAAGTGCCTATGGCTACACCTTC.

The chain combines TRBV7-9 with TRBJ2-5; 13 positions match TRBD2. CDR1 is SEHNR and CDR2 is FQNEAQ in the germline V gene (reference sequence). With V trimmed by 1 base and J by 2 bases, 10 bases remained unmatched. The CDR3 contains 19 residues. CDR3 residues: CASSLGTSGRDLIQETQYF. DNA of the CDR3: TGTGCCAGCAGCTTAGGAACTAGCGGGAGGGACTTAATACAAGAGACCCAGTACTTC.

The rearrangement joins TRBV27 to TRBJ2-7, with a tentative D call TRBD2 (7 bases). Germline values: CDR1 MNHEY, CDR2 SMNVEV (reference sequence). The ends were cut back, 6 bases at V and 7 bases at J, with 19 bases in the middle. The CDR3 sequence is 14 residues long. CDR3 amino acids: CASSFDGGRAEQYF. The CDR3 nucleotides read TGTGCCAGCAGCTTTGACGGGGGGCGGGCTGAGCAGTACTTC.

V and J are TRBV6-5 and TRBJ1-2; no clear D gene. Germline CDR1 is MNHEY and CDR2 is SVGAGI. Between the trimmed V and J ends, which lost 0 bases and 4 bases, there was a span of 9 bases. This CDR3 contains 14 residues. The CDR3 region has the DNA TGTGCCAGCAGTTACTCCTTCGGGTTCTATGGCTACACCTTC. Translation: CASSYSFGFYGYTF.

The rearrangement joins TRBV6-4 to TRBJ2-1; D is ambiguous. Germline V CDR1 and CDR2: MRHNA, SNTAGT. CDR3 size: 15 residues. The V and J ends lost 2 bases and 1 base respectively, with 9 bases between them. The CDR3, as DNA: TGTGCCAGCAGTGACCTGGCGGATTCCTACAATGAGCAGTTCTTC. This gives the protein CASSDLADSYNEQFF.

The chain joins TRBV29-1 to TRBJ1-4; tentative D call: TRBD1 (5 bases). Trimming stripped 3 bases from V and 7 bases from J, with 9 bases between. CDR1 and CDR2 (germline): SQVTM, ANQGSEA. This CDR3 has 12 residues. CDR3 sequence: CSVEGGGEKLFF. The CDR3 DNA reads TGCAGCGTTGAGGGGGGGGGTGAAAAACTGTTTTTT.

The chain uses TRBV6-5 and TRBJ2-7, with D possibly matching TRBD1 (6 bases). CDR3 size: 16 residues. The germline V and J ends were trimmed by 6 bases and 4 bases, with 22 bases remaining between them. Germline CDR1 and CDR2: MNHEY and SVGAGI. Here the CDR3 reads CASSYTFRDINYEQYF. The CDR3 bases are TGTGCCAGCAGCTACACGTTTAGGGACATCAATTACGAGCAGTACTTC.

The chain is built from TRBV13 and TRBJ1-1, with D maybe TRBD1 (5 bases). The V gene's germline CDR1 is PRHDT and CDR2 FYEKMQ (reference sequence). Trimming took 0 bases from V and 2 from J, leaving 7 bases between them. This CDR3 region has 14 residues. The CDR3 is CASSLGRGNTEAFF. The CDR3 coding sequence is TGTGCCAGCAGCTTAGGTAGGGGTAACACTGAAGCTTTCTTT.